Listed here are 14 T cell receptor beta chains from one sample, sequenced in a study of early T cells in non-severe SARS-CoV-2 infection. One entry per CDR3 protein, called by TCRdb with MiXCR from the 5' RACE reads. The sample has 90,000 to 130,000 distinct CDR3 sequences; 10% to 15% are singletons. The sequencing used whole blood, collected at baseline. The receptors originated from an adult who was a healthcare worker with PCR-confirmed SARS-CoV-2 infection or an uninfected control (not recorded which).

This clonotype was observed a handful of times. The chain combines TRBV28 with TRBJ2-2; TRBD1 matches 8 bases. The CDR3 length is 14 residues. Germline V gene lookup returns CDR1 MDHEN and CDR2 SYDVKM. The trim removed 6 bases at V and 4 bases at J, leaving 4 bases unmatched. In DNA, the CDR3 is TGTGCCAGCAGGGACAGGGTTGGCACCGGGGAGCTGTTTTTT. Translated, it gives CASRDRVGTGELFF.

This clonotype was seen ten or more times. The chain recombines TRBV5-1 with TRBJ2-2, with TRBD2 as a possible D gene (6 bases). The ends were cut back, 0 bases at V and 6 bases at J, with 12 bases in the middle. This CDR3 region has 15 residues. From germline, CDR1 is SGHRS and CDR2 YFSETQ. CDR3 coding DNA: TGCGCCAGCAGCTTGGCCGCGGGGTCCCCCGGGGAGCTGTTTTTT. The encoded protein is CASSLAAGSPGELFF.

This clonotype has more than one count but fewer than ten. The CDR3 spells CASSPQGANTEAFF. CDR3 in DNA: TGTGCCAGCTCACCACAGGGGGCGAACACTGAAGCTTTCTTT. This chain joins TRBV18 and TRBJ1-1, with 7 bases matching TRBD1. The germline V gene encodes CDR1 KGHSH and CDR2 LQKENI. CDR3 length: 14 residues. V lost 1 base to trimming and J lost 1 base; unmatched junction nucleotides: 0.

This clonotype was counted a few times. The genes are TRBV2 and TRBJ2-2; D remains unclear. The germline CDR1 and CDR2 sequences are SNHLY and FYNNEI. The CDR3 totals 14 residues. V lost 4 bases, J lost 5 bases, and 11 bases lay in between. CDR3 amino acids: CASSGQVRTGELFF. The CDR3 bases are TGTGCCAGCAGTGGGCAGGTGCGAACCGGGGAGCTGTTTTTT.

This clonotype occurred a few times. The chain combines TRBV12-3 or TRBV12-4 with TRBJ2-1; 10 nucleotides agree with TRBD1. Trimming at V came to 6 bases and at J to 4 bases, leaving 6 bases not matched to a gene. The length of the CDR3 is 15 residues. CDR3 sequence: CASRRDRGLYNEQFF. The CDR3 DNA reads as TGTGCCAGCAGGAGGGACAGGGGCTTGTACAATGAGCAGTTCTTC.

A few counts support this clonotype. The V and J genes are TRBV19 and TRBJ2-7, with TRBD2 as a possible D gene (5 bases). The CDR3 length is 15 residues. With 2 bases removed from V and 2 bases from J, the gap between germline ends came to 13 bases. CDR1 and CDR2 (germline): LNHDA, SQIVND (reference sequence). The DNA of the CDR3 is TGTGCCAGTAGTATAAAGGCTAGCAAAGCCTACGAGCAGTACTTC. Translation: CASSIKASKAYEQYF.

This clonotype was observed a few times. This chain links TRBV5-1 with TRBJ2-7; a possible D gene is TRBD2 (5 bases). There are 15 residues in the CDR3. Germline CDR1 SGHRS, CDR2 YFSETQ. V lost 4 bases and J lost 2, with 16 bases in between. CDR3: CASSVTWEPTYEQYF. CDR3 nucleotides: TGCGCCAGCAGCGTGACGTGGGAGCCAACCTACGAGCAGTACTTC. Variable domain in full (rest from reference TRBV5-1 and TRBJ2-7): KAGVTQTPRYLIKTRGQQVTLSCSPISGHRSVSWYQQTPGQGLQFLFEYFSETQRNKGNFPGRFSGRQFSNSRSEMNVSTLELGDSALYLCASSVTWEPTYEQYFGPGTRLTVT.

This clonotype was seen a handful of times. CDR3: CASGTGGRGGYGYTF. The CDR3 bases are TGTGCCAGCGGTACCGGGGGGCGCGGGGGCTATGGCTACACCTTC. V usage is TRBV12-3 or TRBV12-4 and J usage is TRBJ1-2; D might be TRBD1 (6 bases). Trimming cost V 8 bases and J 4 bases, with 20 bases left between them. CDR3 length equals 15 residues.

V gene TRBV29-1 combines with J gene TRBJ2-1, with a tentative D call TRBD2 (5 bases). The CDR3 loop spans 16 amino acids. V was trimmed by 7 bases and J by 4 bases, leaving 23 bases between them. Germline CDR1 is SQVTM and CDR2 is ANQGSEA. CDR3 residues: CSAFLSQRGVYNEQFF. Written as DNA, the CDR3 is TGCAGCGCCTTTTTGAGCCAACGGGGAGTTTACAATGAGCAGTTCTTC.

This clonotype was detected ten times or more. The chain combines TRBV7-9 with TRBJ2-1; TRBD2 agrees at 11 bases. The V gene end was trimmed by 5 bases and the J gene end by 15 bases; junction bases not matched to a gene: 6. The CDR3 is made up of 12 amino acids. Germline values: CDR1 SEHNR, CDR2 FQNEAQ (reference sequence). CDR3 residues: CASSRTSGGWFF. The CDR3 region has the DNA TGTGCCAGCAGCAGAACTAGCGGGGGTTGGTTCTTC.

This clonotype was picked up many times. The chain couples TRBV30 to TRBJ2-5; no firm D call. The CDR3 totals 13 residues. Germline assignment: CDR1 GTSNPN and CDR2 SVGIG (reference sequence). The V gene lost 0 bases and the J gene lost 1 base, with 6 bases spanning the gap. CDR3 protein: CAWSVNSQETQYF. DNA of the CDR3: TGTGCCTGGAGTGTGAACAGCCAAGAGACCCAGTACTTC.

The V call is TRBV2, the J call TRBJ2-1; 13 nucleotides align to TRBD2. CDR1 SNHLY and CDR2 FYNNEI come from the germline V gene. Germline trimming cut 7 bases from V and 6 bases from J; bases unmatched to any gene: 6. The CDR3 is made up of 15 amino acids. The CDR3 DNA follows: TGTGCCAGCACTCGGACTAGCGGGGGAGGCAATGAGCAGTTCTTC. It yields the protein CASTRTSGGGNEQFF.

This clonotype was seen ten or more times. V gene TRBV5-4 combines with J gene TRBJ1-1; a weak D match, TRBD1 (6 bases). V gave up 0 bases and J gave up 0 bases, with 18 bases separating them. Germline values: CDR1 SGHNT, CDR2 YYREEE (reference sequence). There are 18 residues in the CDR3. The CDR3 DNA sequence: TGTGCCAGCAGCTTGGAAGCAGGGGCGTTAAACATGAACACTGAAGCTTTCTTT. Its translation is CASSLEAGALNMNTEAFF.

This clonotype was detected ten times or more. The genes are TRBV11-1 and TRBJ2-7; perhaps D is TRBD1 or TRBD2 (5 bases each). CDR1 and CDR2 (germline): SGHAT, FQDESV (reference sequence). Deletions cut 5 bases from V and 2 bases from J, with 13 bases between. The length of the CDR3 is 14 residues. The chain's CDR3 is CASSKTGTTYEQYF. CDR3 coding DNA: TGTGCCAGCAGCAAAACCGGGACGACCTACGAGCAGTACTTC.